Below, 10 T cell receptor beta chains from the same sample are listed, as sequenced in a study of blood T cell repertoires in COVID-19. Sequencing was performed with immunoSEQ multiplex PCR; in TCRdb, only in-frame clones are kept and a portion is missing. The repertoire includes some 48,000 clones, over 85% of them detected once, and about 1% sits in the top ten. The sequenced material came from peripheral blood. The receptor source for this set is a man in his 60s with COVID-19, enrolled during active disease.

The chain couples TRBV2 to TRBJ2-5; 11 bases are shared with TRBD2. The length of the CDR3 is 12 residues. Germline V CDR1 and CDR2: SNHLY, FYNNEI. Germline trimming cut 5 bases from V and 13 bases from J; bases unmatched to any gene: 6. The CDR3 nucleotides read TGTGCCAGCAGTTTGGGACTAGCGGAAATGTACTTC. This encodes CASSLGLAEMYF. The variable domain in full, completed from reference TRBV2 and TRBJ2-5, reads EPEVTQTPSHQVTQMGQEVILRCVPISNHLYFYWYRQILGQKVEFLVSFYNNEISEKSEIFDDQFSVERPDGSNFTLKIRSTKLEDSAMYFCASSLGLAEMYFGPGTRLLVL.

This chain uses TRBV18 with TRBJ2-7; D remains ambiguous. The CDR3 runs 14 residues. V was pared by 2 bases and J by 6 bases, with 14 bases between. Germline loops: CDR1 KGHSH, CDR2 LQKENI. The CDR3 sequence: CASSPSVGVREQYF. The DNA of the CDR3 is TGTGCCAGCTCACCAAGTGTGGGCGTTCGCGAGCAGTACTTC. Filled out from reference TRBV18 and TRBJ2-7, the complete variable domain reads NAGVMQNPRHLVRRRGQEARLRCSPMKGHSHVYWYRQLPEEGLKFMVYLQKENIIDESGMPKERFSAEFPKEGPSILRIQQVVRGDSAAYFCASSPSVGVREQYFGPGTRLTVT.

The rearrangement joins TRBV6-1 to TRBJ1-1; D is unresolved. This CDR3 comprises 13 residues. Germline CDR1 reads MNHNS; CDR2 reads SASEGT. The V end was cut by 3 bases, the J end by 5 bases, with 10 bases between. CDR3 sequence reads: CASSESGKTEAFF. The CDR3 region has the DNA TGTGCCAGCAGTGAGTCAGGTAAGACTGAAGCTTTCTTT.

This clone has a single count. CDR3 sequence: CASSQGLRGNTEAFF. In nucleotides, the CDR3 is TGCGCCAGCAGCCAAGGTCTAAGGGGGAACACTGAAGCTTTCTTT. This chain joins TRBV4-1 and TRBJ1-1; D possibly corresponds to TRBD1 (5 bases). The germline V and J ends were trimmed by 1 base and 1 base, with 10 bases remaining between them. Looked up from germline, CDR1 is MGHRA and CDR2 is YSYEKL. This CDR3 spans 15 amino acids.

This clone was counted a few times. The chain couples TRBV29-1 to TRBJ1-2; possibly TRBD1 for D (6 bases). CDR3 size: 12 residues. Germline lookup yields CDR1 SQVTM and CDR2 ANQGSEA. Between the trimmed V and J ends, which lost 2 bases and 6 bases, there was a span of 10 bases. Here the CDR3 DNA reads TGCAGCGTTGAACTACAGGGTAATGGCTACACCTTC. Translating it yields CSVELQGNGYTF.

The chain links TRBV12-3 or TRBV12-4 to TRBJ2-7; 7 nucleotides align to TRBD1. This CDR3 region has 13 residues. With 3 bases clipped from V and 2 bases from J, the junction kept 1 base outside the gene matches. The CDR3 sequence is CASSFGTAYEQYF. CDR3 nucleotide sequence: TGTGCCAGCAGTTTCGGGACAGCCTACGAGCAGTACTTC.

V and J are TRBV9 and TRBJ1-1; TRBD1 might be the D (6 bases). The CDR3 length is 15 residues. Germline lookup yields CDR1 SGDLS and CDR2 YYNGEE. V was pared by 4 bases and J by 0 bases, with 13 bases between. CDR3 nucleotide sequence: TGTGCCAGCAGCCCGAGGGGGGGCATGAACACTGAAGCTTTCTTT. Translated: CASSPRGGMNTEAFF.

V is TRBV6-1 and J is TRBJ1-1, with 8 nucleotides matching TRBD1. This CDR3 spans 15 amino acids. The germline V gene encodes CDR1 MNHNS and CDR2 SASEGT. After removal of 2 bases from V and 3 bases from J, the junction contained 5 bases not matched to a gene. CDR3 residues: CASSEPHRGDTEAFF. The CDR3 nucleotides read TGTGCCAGCAGTGAACCCCACAGGGGGGACACTGAAGCTTTCTTT.

This clone was observed a single time. The rearrangement joins TRBV19 to TRBJ1-4, with D unclear. The germline gives CDR1 LNHDA, CDR2 SQIVND (reference sequence). The CDR3 covers 15 residues. The V gene lost 1 base and the J gene lost 7 bases, with 13 bases spanning the gap. As DNA, the CDR3 is TGTGCCAGTAGTATAGGCAACCGGGTCGGTGAAAAACTGTTTTTT. Translated, it gives CASSIGNRVGEKLFF.

V and J are TRBV19 and TRBJ2-1; 11 nucleotides line up with TRBD1. V was clipped by 9 bases and J by 2 bases; unmatched bases: 6. CDR3 length: 15 residues. Germline CDR1 LNHDA, CDR2 SQIVND (reference sequence). In DNA, the CDR3 is TGTGCCAGCAAGGGGGGACAGGGGGCCTACAATGAGCAGTTCTTC. Its protein is CASKGGQGAYNEQFF.